Presented here are 18 T cell receptor beta chains from one specimen sequenced in a study of shared clonotypes between healthy human individuals (TCRdb year 2020). Library method: the immunoSEQ multiplex PCR assay. TCRdb holds this immuneACCESS table with in-frame rearrangements only. Some clones are missing; in checked studies, unresolved V genes explain under half, and the rest has no known cause. The sample table shows 450,000 to 600,000 clones, and 65% to 80% are seen once. The top ten constitute less than 15% of the sample. Sequencing was done on a sample of PBMCs. Receptor source: a woman between 40 and 50 years old in good health. Some clones in this sample may be carry-over from other donors' samples.

The chain combines TRBV11-3 with TRBJ2-1, with 7 bases aligning to TRBD2. The CDR3 covers 16 residues. The germline V gene encodes CDR1 SGHNT and CDR2 YENEEA. Germline trimming cut 4 bases from V and 1 base from J; bases unmatched to any gene: 7. As DNA, the CDR3 is TGTGCCAGCAGCTCCTTGCCCGGGGGGTCCTACAATGAGCAGTTCTTC. Its protein product is CASSSLPGGSYNEQFF.

This clone was observed once. CDR3 region: CASSLDRGGKTQYF. The DNA of the CDR3 is TGTGCCAGCAGTTTAGACAGGGGGGGTAAGACCCAGTACTTC. J is TRBJ2-5 and V is TRBV6-5; 9 nucleotides line up with TRBD1. Germline CDR1 MNHEY, CDR2 SVGAGI. The ends lost 4 bases at V and 6 bases at J; junction bases unmatched: 6. This CDR3 contains 14 residues.

V is TRBV19 and J is TRBJ2-3; 10 positions match TRBD2. CDR3 length: 14 amino acids. After removal of 4 bases from V and 4 bases from J, the junction contained 2 bases not matched to a gene. Looked up from germline, CDR1 is LNHDA and CDR2 is SQIVND (reference sequence). The DNA for the CDR3 is TGTGCCAGTAGTACTAGCGGGAGATCAGATACGCAGTATTTT. The encoded protein is CASSTSGRSDTQYF.

This clone was observed a single time. The rearrangement joins TRBV9 to TRBJ2-2; 9 bases line up with TRBD1. This CDR3 contains 15 residues. Trimming removed 2 bases from V and 5 bases from J; junction bases left unmatched: 4. From germline, CDR1 is SGDLS and CDR2 YYNGEE. The chain's CDR3 is CASSVGQGLTGELFF. CDR3 DNA: TGTGCCAGCAGCGTGGGACAGGGCTTGACCGGGGAGCTGTTTTTT.

The chain is built from TRBV27 and TRBJ2-1, with 10 nucleotides matching TRBD2. From germline, CDR1 is MNHEY and CDR2 SMNVEV (reference sequence). After removal of 4 bases from V and 5 bases from J, the junction contained 2 bases not matched to a gene. The CDR3 spans 14 residues. The CDR3 DNA sequence: TGTGCCAGCAGTTCAGCGGGAGGGAACAATGAGCAGTTCTTC. It encodes CASSSAGGNNEQFF.

On this clone itself: The same CDR3 arises from other DNA sequences in this sample as well. The rearrangement links TRBV5-1 to TRBJ2-1; 11 bases match TRBD1. This CDR3 is 15 amino acids long. V dropped 4 bases and J dropped 4; count of bases not matched to a gene: 4. Germline V gene sequence: CDR1 SGHRS, CDR2 YFSETQ. Written as DNA, the CDR3 is TGCGCCAGCAGCCCCGGACAGGGGGCTTACAATGAGCAGTTCTTC. As protein: CASSPGQGAYNEQFF.

The chain uses TRBV27 and TRBJ2-4; 12 bases are a match to TRBD1. CDR3 length: 21 amino acids. The germline CDR1 and CDR2 sequences are MNHEY and SMNVEV (reference sequence). J gave up 3 bases and V 1 base, and 16 bases lay outside the gene matches. Written as DNA, the CDR3 is TGTGCCAGCAGTTTATTCTCGGTGGGGACAGGGGGCGAGGATGACAAAAACATTCAGTACTTC. Protein sequence: CASSLFSVGTGGEDDKNIQYF.

The CDR3 sequence is CASSLFAGELFF. As DNA, the CDR3 is TGTGCCAGCAGCTTATTTGCCGGGGAGCTGTTTTTT. This sequence joins TRBV7-2 and TRBJ2-2; D unclear. Germline V gives CDR1 SGHTA, CDR2 FQGNSA. V lost 2 bases to trimming and J lost 6 bases, with 4 bases between them. This CDR3 has 12 residues. Filled out from reference TRBV7-2 and TRBJ2-2, the complete variable domain reads GAGVSQSPSNKVTEKGKDVELRCDPISGHTALYWYRQSLGQGLEFLIYFQGNSAPDKSGLPSDRFSAERTGGSVSTLTIQRTQQEDSAVYLCASSLFAGELFFGEGSRLTVL.

This clone was counted between two and nine times. The chain employs TRBV11-3 and TRBJ2-1; D is possibly TRBD2 (5 bases). Per germline, CDR1 SGHNT and CDR2 YENEEA. The ends were cut back, 8 bases at V and 4 bases at J, with 15 bases in the middle. This CDR3 region has 14 residues. Written as DNA, the CDR3 is TGTGCCAGCCAATTGGGAGCGGAATACAATGAGCAGTTCTTC. Residues: CASQLGAEYNEQFF.

As regards this clone: The germline gene is not matched at one end of the junction; a read error may be the cause. The CDR3 DNA reads TGTGCCGGCAGTGAAGGGACAGACGAGCAGTACTTC. Protein product: CAGSEGTDEQYF. The rearrangement uses TRBV2 and TRBJ2-7; 7 bases fit TRBD1. CDR1 SNHLY and CDR2 FYNNEI come from the germline V gene. The CDR3 consists of 12 residues.

This chain joins TRBV18 and TRBJ2-3; D gene uncertain. In germline, CDR1 is KGHSH, CDR2 LQKENI. This CDR3 spans 13 amino acids. V lost 5 bases and J lost 0, with 6 bases in between. CDR3 nucleotides: TGTGCCAGCTCAAGTCTAAGCACAGATACGCAGTATTTT. Translated, it gives CASSSLSTDTQYF.

J is TRBJ1-4 and V is TRBV5-1; D call uncertain. The V gene lost 6 bases and the J gene lost 4 bases, with 13 bases spanning the gap. The CDR3 spans 14 residues. Germline lookup yields CDR1 SGHRS and CDR2 YFSETQ. In DNA, the CDR3 is TGCGCCAGCAAGCCCGAACGGATTAATGAAAAACTGTTTTTT. It yields the protein CASKPERINEKLFF.

This clone was detected a few times. The chain recombines TRBV25-1 with TRBJ2-1; 8 bases map to TRBD2. The CDR3 runs to 15 residues. Per germline, CDR1 MGHDK and CDR2 SYGVNS. V gave up 5 bases and J gave up 1 base; unmatched junction bases: 4. The CDR3 loop reads CASSISGSSYNEQFF. The CDR3 DNA sequence: TGTGCCAGCAGTATAAGCGGGAGTTCCTACAATGAGCAGTTCTTC.

This chain links TRBV6-1 with TRBJ2-7; D may be TRBD1 or TRBD2 (5 bases each). This CDR3 spans 17 amino acids. Germline values: CDR1 MNHNS, CDR2 SASEGT. The V and J ends lost 4 bases and 1 base respectively, with 20 bases between them. CDR3 in amino acids: CASSVREGYGGSYEQYF. The CDR3 DNA reads TGTGCCAGCAGTGTCCGAGAGGGGTATGGAGGATCCTACGAGCAGTACTTC.

The chain links TRBV7-3 to TRBJ2-5, with a tentative D call TRBD2 (6 bases). V lost 5 bases to trimming and J lost 1 base, with 14 bases between them. Germline CDR1 reads SGHTA; CDR2 reads FQGTGA. The CDR3 has 15 residues. The CDR3: CASSPPGTPQETQYF. Written as DNA, the CDR3 is TGTGCCAGCAGCCCCCCCGGGACTCCCCAAGAGACCCAGTACTTC.

The chain combines TRBV4-2 with TRBJ1-2, with 8 bases aligning to TRBD1. V dropped 0 bases and J dropped 4; count of bases not matched to a gene: 4. From germline, CDR1 is LGHNA and CDR2 YNFKEQ. The CDR3 contains 15 residues. This CDR3 is CASSQDRGLGYGYTF. CDR3 sequence (DNA): TGTGCCAGCAGCCAAGACAGGGGGCTGGGCTATGGCTACACCTTC.

This sequence joins TRBV10-1 and TRBJ2-3; D perhaps matches TRBD2 (6 bases). Germline V gene lookup returns CDR1 WNHNN and CDR2 SYGVQD (reference sequence). The CDR3 contains 15 residues. The V end lost 2 bases, the J end lost 1 base, and 10 bases lay between the germline ends. The CDR3 loop reads CASSENTGGTDTQYF. The CDR3 bases are TGCGCCAGCAGTGAGAACACGGGGGGCACAGATACGCAGTATTTT.

The rearrangement joins TRBV29-1 to TRBJ2-3; 8 bases align to TRBD2. J gave up 5 bases and V 1 base, and 8 bases lay outside the gene matches. The CDR3 sequence is 15 residues long. Germline V lookup: CDR1 SQVTM, CDR2 ANQGSEA. In nucleotides, the CDR3 is TGCAGCGTTGAAGGAGTAGCGGGAAAGGTAGATACGCAGTATTTT. This sequence encodes CSVEGVAGKVDTQYF.